This T cell receptor beta chain was sequenced during a study of graft-versus-host responses after intestinal transplantation. Study as a whole: Among the recipients, transplants were multivisceral, liver-intestinal, or isolated intestinal.

Using immunoSEQ multiplex PCR, the repertoire was profiled, and TCRdb retains in-frame clones only, with some absent. The data hold roughly 69,000 clones, with roughly 90% observed a single time. Study results and limitations: Allografts carried high graft-versus-host to host-versus-graft clonal ratios in patients having graft-donor T cell macrochimerism.

Of note for this clone: Its antigen is currently unknown.

The CDR3 is 17 residues long. CDR1 is LGHNA and CDR2 is YNFKEQ in the germline V gene. The V segment lost 2 bases and the J segment 9 bases; nucleotides outside the gene matches: 13. This specimen was unstimulated CD8+ T cells sorted from spleen or lymph node cells, taken before transplant. The chain recombines TRBV4-2 with TRBJ2-3; 11 bases are a match to TRBD1. This receptor was identified in a human donor who was the organ donor for an intestinal transplant. Written as DNA, the CDR3 is TGTGCCAGCAGCCAAACCGGGACAGGGGGATCTTCGGGCACGCAGTATTTT. This translates into CASSQTGTGGSSGTQYF.